This is a list of T cell receptor beta chains from one sample in a study of technical replicates of blood from a handful of donors. Generated by immunoSEQ multiplex PCR, the TCRdb table keeps only in-frame clones and is missing some. The sample contains some 74,000 clones, about 95% of which appear only once. Sequencing input: T cells isolated from PBMCs. These receptors were obtained from a human donor in good health. The conserved cysteine and the conserved F or W are not part of the CDR3 here. The D gene is left open where the match is weak. Where a row states a size, it is once, few, many or the class of an expanded clone; other rows omit it.

j_call v_call clone_size d_call cdr3_aa
TRBJ2-7 TRBV11-2 NA TRBD1 ASSLEGQGGHEQY
TRBJ1-4 TRBV28 NA TRBD1 ASSSAGTGDEKLF
TRBJ2-2 TRBV6-5 NA NA ASSLGPANTGELF
TRBJ1-5 TRBV7-2 NA NA ASSLVGGVNQPQH
TRBJ1-6 TRBV5-1 NA TRBD1 ASSSTKGQGNSPLH
TRBJ2-1 TRBV9 NA TRBD2 ASSVGSSGRTNEQF
TRBJ1-5 TRBV19 NA NA ASRLGPGVNRGQPQH
TRBJ1-1 TRBV5-1 NA TRBD1 ASSLAATGVTEAF
TRBJ1-1 TRBV19 NA NA ASSISGNTEAF
TRBJ2-1 TRBV25-1 once NA ASSEGGLRTARSEQF
TRBJ2-7 TRBV14 once TRBD1 ASSDRTGHNEQY
TRBJ2-7 TRBV12-2 NA NA ASLTSHWTEIGFEQY
TRBJ2-7 TRBV2 NA TRBD1 ASSEGAGTGAYEQY
TRBJ2-5 TRBV10-1 NA TRBD1 ASSVQTGTGGGETQY
TRBJ2-1 TRBV13 NA NA ASSSPGEVNEQF
TRBJ1-5 TRBV25-1 NA TRBD1 ASSEAGTGGNQPQH
TRBJ1-5 TRBV7-9 NA NA ASSLPGRNQPQH
TRBJ2-1 TRBV5-4 NA TRBD1 ASSPSTGTNEQF
TRBJ2-5 TRBV11-2 NA NA ASSPGEVVRETQY
TRBJ2-7 TRBV7-6 NA NA ASSLSGQGSYEQY
TRBJ2-2 TRBV6-6 NA TRBD1 AGSGQGGNTGELF
TRBJ1-1 TRBV7-9 NA NA ASSPTPARLVGNTEAF
TRBJ2-1 TRBV2 NA TRBD1 ASSEGTGEGNEQF
TRBJ1-1 TRBV9 NA NA ASSGLSGAEAF
TRBJ2-1 TRBV6-5 once NA ATTGPLTLAQF
TRBJ2-2 TRBV2 NA TRBD1 ASLRQGISGELF
TRBJ1-2 TRBV27 NA NA ASSLRRQANYGYT
TRBJ2-3 TRBV6-6 NA NA ASSKPLAADTQY
TRBJ1-2 TRBV5-1 NA TRBD1 ASSYATPGQGAYGYT
TRBJ2-5 TRBV29-1 NA TRBD2 SVEDASGGARSETQY
TRBJ1-2 TRBV7-6 once NA ASSTDRNYGYT